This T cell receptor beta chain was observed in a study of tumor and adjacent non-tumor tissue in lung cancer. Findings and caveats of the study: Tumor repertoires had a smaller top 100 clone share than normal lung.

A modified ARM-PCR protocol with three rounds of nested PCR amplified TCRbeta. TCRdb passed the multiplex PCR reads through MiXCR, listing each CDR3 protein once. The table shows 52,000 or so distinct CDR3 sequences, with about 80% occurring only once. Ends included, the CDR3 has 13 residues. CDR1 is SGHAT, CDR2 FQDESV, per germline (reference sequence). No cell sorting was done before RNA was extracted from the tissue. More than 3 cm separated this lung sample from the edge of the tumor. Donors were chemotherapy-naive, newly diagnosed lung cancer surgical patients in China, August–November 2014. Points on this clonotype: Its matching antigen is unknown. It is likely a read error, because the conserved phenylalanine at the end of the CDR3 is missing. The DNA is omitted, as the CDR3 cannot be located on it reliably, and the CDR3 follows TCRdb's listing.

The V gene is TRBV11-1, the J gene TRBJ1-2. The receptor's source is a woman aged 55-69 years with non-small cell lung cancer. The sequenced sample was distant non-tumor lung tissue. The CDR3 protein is CASSVSGSMANTS.